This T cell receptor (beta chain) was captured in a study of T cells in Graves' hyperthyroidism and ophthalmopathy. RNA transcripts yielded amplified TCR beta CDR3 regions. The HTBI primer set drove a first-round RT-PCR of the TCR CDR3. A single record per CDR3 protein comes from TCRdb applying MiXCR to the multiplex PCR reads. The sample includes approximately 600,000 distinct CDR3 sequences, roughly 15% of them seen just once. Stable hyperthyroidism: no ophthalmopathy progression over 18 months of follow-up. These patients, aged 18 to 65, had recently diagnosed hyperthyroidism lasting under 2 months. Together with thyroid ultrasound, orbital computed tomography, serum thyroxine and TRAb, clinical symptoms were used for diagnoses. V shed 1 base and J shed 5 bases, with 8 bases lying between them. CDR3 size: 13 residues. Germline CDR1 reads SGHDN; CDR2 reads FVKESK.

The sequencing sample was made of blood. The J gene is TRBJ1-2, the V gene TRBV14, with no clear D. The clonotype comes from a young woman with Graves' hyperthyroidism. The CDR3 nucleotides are TGTGCCAGCAGCCAAGTTAGTCTTTATGGCTACACCTTC. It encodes CASSQVSLYGYTF.